A single sample gave rise to the 8 T cell receptor beta chains below, sequenced in a study of technical replicates of blood from a handful of donors. TCRdb's table, derived via immunoSEQ multiplex PCR, lists solely in-frame clones and lacks some. The sample carries more than 65,000 clones, about nine tenths recorded once. Sequenced material: T cells isolated from PBMCs. The receptor set was obtained from a human donor in good health.

The rearrangement links TRBV5-1 to TRBJ1-2; D not certain. V was pared by 4 bases and J by 6 bases, with 19 bases between. This CDR3 is 15 amino acids long. Germline values: CDR1 SGHRS, CDR2 YFSETQ. The CDR3 bases are TGCGCCAGCAGCCTAGGACGAGGGCCCTCCGATGGCTACACCTTC. Translated: CASSLGRGPSDGYTF.

The chain has TRBV9 and TRBJ1-4; a possible D gene is TRBD1 (5 bases). The germline gives CDR1 SGDLS, CDR2 YYNGEE. The V end lost 7 bases, the J end lost 6 bases, and 13 bases lay between the germline ends. This CDR3 has 13 amino acids. CDR3 protein: CASARGTHEKLFF. CDR3 nucleotides: TGTGCCAGCGCGCGGGGGACCCATGAAAAACTGTTTTTT.

The chain recombines TRBV7-3 with TRBJ2-2; 9 positions match TRBD1. The length of the CDR3 is 15 residues. From germline, CDR1 is SGHTA and CDR2 FQGTGA. The V segment lost 5 bases and the J segment 4 bases; nucleotides outside the gene matches: 5. This chain's CDR3 is CASSRGQGATGELFF. In nucleotides, the CDR3 is TGTGCCAGCAGCCGGGGACAGGGTGCCACCGGGGAGCTGTTTTTT.

The chain combines TRBV5-1 with TRBJ2-5; 11 nucleotides line up with TRBD2. This CDR3 region has 16 residues. CDR1 is SGHRS, CDR2 YFSETQ, per germline. With 1 base clipped from V and 3 bases from J, the junction kept 5 bases outside the gene matches. CDR3 loop: CASSLLLAGGEETQYF. CDR3 bases: TGCGCCAGCAGCTTGTTGCTAGCGGGAGGTGAAGAGACCCAGTACTTC.

The chain joins TRBV2 to TRBJ2-1; 16 nucleotides align to TRBD2. The J segment lost 9 bases and the V segment lost 6 bases, leaving 8 bases of the junction unmatched. The germline CDR1 and CDR2 sequences are SNHLY and FYNNEI. The CDR3 length is 16 residues. The CDR3 sequence: CASRGTSGRAYSEQFF. CDR3 in DNA: TGTGCCAGCAGGGGGACTAGCGGGAGGGCATATAGTGAGCAGTTCTTC.

V gene TRBV19 combines with J gene TRBJ1-5; D gene unclear. Per germline, CDR1 LNHDA and CDR2 SQIVND (reference sequence). The CDR3 runs to 12 residues. The V and J ends lost 3 bases and 8 bases respectively, with 8 bases between them. CDR3 sequence: CASSIVEEPQHF. As DNA, the CDR3 is TGTGCCAGTAGTATCGTGGAGGAGCCCCAGCATTTT.

The CDR3 DNA follows: TGTGCCAGCAGCGGGAGCGCGGGAGGGACGGTTGGGGCCAACGTCCTGACTTTC. The encoded protein is CASSGSAGGTVGANVLTF. The V gene is TRBV2, the J gene TRBJ2-6; 9 bases fit TRBD2. V shed 6 bases and J 3 bases; nucleotides not matched to a gene: 12. Germline loops: CDR1 SNHLY, CDR2 FYNNEI. The CDR3 sequence is 18 residues long. The entire variable domain, with the rest obtained from reference TRBV2 and TRBJ2-6, is as follows: EPEVTQTPSHQVTQMGQEVILRCVPISNHLYFYWYRQILGQKVEFLVSFYNNEISEKSEIFDDQFSVERPDGSNFTLKIRSTKLEDSAMYFCASSGSAGGTVGANVLTFGAGSRLTVL.

The rearrangement joins TRBV29-1 to TRBJ2-5; TRBD1 agrees at 9 bases. The V gene end was trimmed by 6 bases and the J gene end by 4 bases; junction bases not matched to a gene: 6. The V gene's germline CDR1 is SQVTM and CDR2 ANQGSEA. The CDR3 covers 13 residues. The CDR3 protein is CSVRQGGRETQYF. In DNA, the CDR3 is TGCAGCGTCAGACAGGGGGGAAGAGAGACCCAGTACTTC. Supplemented by reference TRBV29-1 and TRBJ2-5, the full variable domain reads SAVISQKPSRDICQRGTSLTIQCQVDSQVTMMFWYRQQPGQSLTLIATANQGSEATYESGFVIDKFPISRPNLTFSTLTVSNMSPEDSSIYLCSVRQGGRETQYFGPGTRLLVL.